The rows below give T cell receptor beta chains drawn from one sample of a study of T cells after yellow fever vaccination. TCRdb recomputed calls from the 5' RACE reads with MiXCR, one row per CDR3 protein. The table shows 310,000 or so distinct CDR3 sequences, with around 6.8% occurring only once. This specimen consisted of PBMCs, obtained about 49 days after the first yellow fever vaccination. The receptor source for this set is a man aged 18 to 30 who received the YFV17D yellow fever vaccine. Both conserved end residues are part of each CDR3. The order of the fields is J gene, D gene, V gene, clone size, CDR3 protein, CDR3 DNA. A D gene is named only where the DNA matches it firmly. Not every row has a clone size; where given, it reads once, few, many or a size class.

>TRBJ1-1|.|TRBV5-1|few
CASSLSAMGEAFF
TGCGCCAGCAGCTTGAGTGCCATGGGAGAAGCTTTCTTT
>TRBJ2-3|.|TRBV5-1|few
CASSLGGSHGTDTQYF
TGCGCCAGCAGCCTGGGGGGTAGTCACGGCACAGATACGCAGTATTTT
>TRBJ2-3|.|TRBV18|many
CASSPRTASTDTQYF
TGTGCCAGCTCACCAAGGACAGCTAGCACAGATACGCAGTATTTT
>TRBJ2-7|.|TRBV7-2|many
CASGSFNEQYF
TGTGCCTCCGGGAGTTTCAACGAGCAGTACTTC
>TRBJ2-3|.|TRBV5-1|few
CASSPWVLDTQYF
TGCGCCAGCAGCCCTTGGGTATTAGATACGCAGTATTTT
>TRBJ2-1|TRBD1|TRBV5-5|many
CASSLGTKGAEQFF
TGTGCCAGCAGCCTGGGGACAAAGGGGGCTGAGCAGTTCTTC
>TRBJ2-7|TRBD1|TRBV12-5|.
CASGLGLTGASYEQYF
TGTGCTAGTGGTTTGGGGCTGACAGGGGCCTCCTACGAGCAGTACTTC
>TRBJ2-3|.|TRBV12-3/TRBV12-4|many
CASNRGGRTDTQYF
TGTGCCAGCAACCGCGGTGGACGCACAGATACGCAGTATTTT
>TRBJ2-7|TRBD1|TRBV4-3|many
CASSLGTGGLYEQYF
TGCGCCAGCAGCCTGGGGACAGGGGGCCTCTACGAGCAGTACTTC
>TRBJ2-1|TRBD2|TRBV12-3/TRBV12-4|.
CASSSSGGAGEQFF
TGTGCCAGCAGCTCTAGCGGGGGGGCTGGGGAGCAGTTCTTC
>TRBJ2-5|.|TRBV7-9|.
CASSLGNKETQYF
TGTGCCAGCAGCTTAGGTAACAAAGAGACCCAGTACTTC
>TRBJ1-1|.|TRBV11-2|few
CASSQHKTEAFF
TGTGCCAGCAGTCAACATAAAACTGAAGCTTTCTTT
>TRBJ1-1|.|TRBV5-1|few
CASSLMGQGNTEAFF
TGCGCCAGCAGCTTGATGGGGCAGGGAAACACTGAAGCTTTCTTT
>TRBJ2-7|.|TRBV10-1|many
CASSGSPGGSYEQYF
TGCGCCAGCAGCGGGTCTCCCGGGGGATCGTACGAGCAGTACTTC
>TRBJ2-5|.|TRBV28|many
CASKRGGGSQETQYF
TGTGCCAGCAAGAGGGGTGGTGGATCTCAAGAGACCCAGTACTTC
>TRBJ2-3|TRBD1|TRBV20-1|many
CSAREDRDTQYF
TGCAGTGCTAGAGAGGACAGGGATACGCAGTATTTT
>TRBJ2-5|.|TRBV20-1|many
CSARGPGVETQYF
TGCAGTGCTAGAGGCCCGGGGGTAGAGACCCAGTACTTC
>TRBJ2-1|.|TRBV5-1|few
CASSLGSVGNEQFF
TGCGCCAGCAGCTTGGGGTCAGTCGGAAATGAGCAGTTCTTC
>TRBJ2-7|TRBD1|TRBV5-8|many
CASSLGEYRDRGYEQYF
TGTGCCAGCAGCTTGGGTGAATACCGGGACAGGGGCTACGAGCAGTACTTC
>TRBJ1-2|.|TRBV5-6|few
CASSLGLVAYGYTF
TGTGCCAGCAGCTTGGGGCTTGTCGCGTATGGCTACACCTTC
>TRBJ2-3|.|TRBV29-1|.
CSVSRGRDTQYF
TGCAGCGTTTCCCGGGGACGGGATACGCAGTATTTT
>TRBJ2-7|.|TRBV7-2|many
CASSLTTSEQYF
TGTGCCAGCAGCCTAACGACCTCCGAGCAGTACTTC
>TRBJ1-1|.|TRBV5-1|.
CASSLEGKAFF
TGCGCCAGCAGCTTGGAGGGCAAAGCTTTCTTT
>TRBJ2-7|TRBD1|TRBV14|few
CASSQWIGQGVYEQYF
TGTGCCAGCAGCCAATGGATCGGGCAGGGGGTCTACGAGCAGTACTTC
>TRBJ2-4|TRBD2|TRBV4-1|few
CASSQPREGMAKNIQYF
TGCGCCAGCAGCCAACCTCGGGAGGGTATGGCCAAAAACATTCAGTACTTC
>TRBJ2-1|.|TRBV18|many
CASSPSGRGEQFF
TGTGCCAGCTCACCATCAGGCCGGGGTGAGCAGTTCTTC
>TRBJ2-3|.|TRBV20-1|few
CSARVLGADTQYF
TGCAGTGCTAGAGTTTTGGGTGCAGATACGCAGTATTTT
>TRBJ2-3|.|TRBV5-1|few
CASSLDFADTQYF
TGCGCCAGCAGCTTGGATTTTGCAGATACGCAGTATTTT
>TRBJ2-5|TRBD2|TRBV7-2|many
CASSLWGGLVGTQYF
TGTGCCAGCAGCTTATGGGGGGGTCTCGTCGGGACCCAGTACTTC
>TRBJ1-2|TRBD1|TRBV7-2|.
CASSPRDRAIGYTF
TGTGCCAGCAGCCCCCGGGACAGGGCGATTGGCTACACCTTC
>TRBJ2-2|.|TRBV4-3|many
CASSQERGTGELFF
TGCGCCAGCAGCCAGGAACGGGGAACCGGGGAGCTGTTTTTT
>TRBJ2-7|.|TRBV5-1|few
CASSLAGWGRFETYEQYF
TGCGCCAGCAGCTTGGCCGGATGGGGCCGCTTCGAAACCTACGAGCAGTACTTC
>TRBJ2-2|TRBD2|TRBV6-2/TRBV6-3|.
CASRHPGLAGGRNTGELFF
TGTGCCAGCAGGCACCCGGGACTAGCGGGGGGGAGGAACACCGGGGAGCTGTTTTTT
>TRBJ2-7|.|TRBV6-1|.
CASSEVWRDSYEQYF
TGTGCCAGCAGTGAAGTCTGGAGGGACTCCTACGAGCAGTACTTC
>TRBJ2-2|.|TRBV9|few
CASSVESTYGELFF
TGTGCCAGCAGCGTAGAGTCGACCTACGGGGAGCTGTTTTTT
>TRBJ1-6|TRBD1|TRBV20-1|few
CGGGTVDSPLHF
TGCGGGGGGGGGACAGTTGATTCACCCCTCCACTTT
>TRBJ1-2|.|TRBV5-6|.
CASSLVWQGEGYTF
TGTGCCAGCAGCTTGGTTTGGCAGGGTGAAGGCTACACCTTC
>TRBJ2-5|.|TRBV19|many
CASSSLSYQETQYF
TGTGCCAGTAGTAGCCTCTCGTACCAAGAGACCCAGTACTTC
>TRBJ2-7|.|TRBV7-2|many
CASSLPPPGAYEQYF
TGTGCCAGCAGCTTACCCCCCCCCGGGGCCTACGAGCAGTACTTC
>TRBJ1-3|.|TRBV5-1|.
CASSLGEDSGNTIYF
TGCGCCAGCAGCTTGGGTGAAGACTCTGGAAACACCATATATTTT
>TRBJ1-2|.|TRBV6-2/TRBV6-3|few
CASSGVLFGGYTF
TGTGCCAGCAGTGGGGTCTTGTTTGGTGGCTACACCTTC
>TRBJ1-2|.|TRBV6-2/TRBV6-3|few
CASSPDRWDYNYGYTF
TGTGCCAGCAGCCCCGACAGGTGGGATTATAACTATGGCTACACCTTC
>TRBJ2-5|TRBD2|TRBV19|.
CASSIELAGGQETQYF
TGTGCCAGTAGTATAGAACTAGCGGGGGGACAAGAGACCCAGTACTTC
>TRBJ2-1|TRBD2|TRBV10-2|few
CASRGIAGVPSSYNEQFF
TGCGCCAGCAGGGGGATAGCGGGGGTCCCTAGCTCCTACAATGAGCAGTTCTTC
>TRBJ2-7|TRBD2|TRBV16|.
CASSLIAGGTTYEQYF
TGTGCCAGCAGCCTGATAGCGGGGGGGACAACCTACGAGCAGTACTTC
>TRBJ2-2|TRBD2|TRBV12-3/TRBV12-4|many
CASSPTSGGAVGELFF
TGTGCCAGCAGTCCCACTAGCGGGGGGGCGGTCGGGGAGCTGTTTTTT
>TRBJ2-7|.|TRBV6-5|few
CASISQGLGDHEQYF
TGTGCCAGCATTTCCCAGGGGCTGGGGGACCACGAGCAGTACTTC
>TRBJ2-6|.|TRBV5-4|few
CASRPGVLSGANVLTF
TGTGCCAGCAGGCCAGGGGTTTTGTCTGGGGCCAACGTCCTGACTTTC
>TRBJ2-3|.|TRBV5-1|.
CASSFLGPLTDTQYF
TGCGCCAGCAGCTTCCTAGGCCCTCTCACAGATACGCAGTATTTT
>TRBJ2-3|.|TRBV29-1|many
CSLRGVRDTQYF
TGCAGCCTTAGGGGGGTGAGGGATACGCAGTATTTT
>TRBJ1-2|.|TRBV7-2|few
CASSFADFPRNYGYTF
TGTGCCAGCAGCTTTGCGGACTTCCCCAGGAACTATGGCTACACCTTC
>TRBJ2-2|TRBD1|TRBV7-6|.
CASSWGTGDTGELFF
TGTGCCAGCAGCTGGGGGACAGGGGACACCGGGGAGCTGTTTTTT
>TRBJ2-5|.|TRBV2|few
CASSVLVETQYF
TGTGCCAGCAGTGTACTAGTGGAGACCCAGTACTTC